This entry lists 23 T cell receptor beta chains sequenced from one sample in a study of metastatic and nonmetastatic thyroid tumors. TCRdb re-called the PCR reads with MiXCR. This table has under 45,000 clones, about 17% appearing once. Patients underwent thyroid surgery, and none had received any treatment before it. Sequencing used tumor tissue. The source of these receptors is a female donor with papillary thyroid cancer or a benign thyroid nodule (not recorded which). Some clones in this sample may be carry-over from other donors' samples.

This clone appeared many times. The chain recombines TRBV20-1 with TRBJ2-1; possibly TRBD2 for D (6 bases). This CDR3 spans 13 amino acids. The V gene's germline CDR1 is DFQATT and CDR2 SNEGSKA (reference sequence). V lost 3 bases and J lost 8, with 14 bases in between. The chain's CDR3 is CSASEPGTHEQFF. Written as DNA, the CDR3 is TGCAGTGCTAGCGAACCAGGGACTCATGAGCAGTTCTTC.

This clone was observed at least ten times. V and J are TRBV7-2 and TRBJ2-1; D gene ambiguous. This CDR3 contains 12 residues. Per germline, CDR1 SGHTA and CDR2 FQGNSA. Trimming took off 6 bases at V and 4 bases at J, with 7 bases between the two ends. The CDR3 sequence: CASSAAYNEQFF. CDR3 bases: TGTGCCAGCAGTGCCGCGTACAATGAGCAGTTCTTC.

The CDR3 sequence is CASSLRTTWGGETQYF. The CDR3 DNA reads as TGTGCCAGCAGCTTGCGTACTACATGGGGGGGGGAGACCCAGTACTTC. V gene TRBV5-6 combines with J gene TRBJ2-5; 7 bases map to TRBD2. The germline gives CDR1 SGHDT, CDR2 YYEEEE. Trimming took 1 base from V and 5 from J; bases not matched to a gene: 11. The CDR3 loop spans 16 amino acids.

This clone was detected many times. V usage is TRBV30 and J usage is TRBJ2-2, with a tentative D call TRBD2 (6 bases). Trimming removed 3 bases at V and 3 bases at J, with 14 bases between. The CDR3 is 15 amino acids. Germline loops: CDR1 GTSNPN, CDR2 SVGIG (reference sequence). The CDR3 sequence is CAWSLGGADTGELFF. The CDR3 DNA is TGTGCCTGGAGCCTAGGAGGGGCGGACACCGGGGAGCTGTTTTTT.

This clone occurred many times. The CDR3 bases are TGTGCCACCTTACGCGGACAGGTCTATGGCTACACCTTC. Amino acid sequence: CATLRGQVYGYTF. The rearrangement joins TRBV2 to TRBJ1-2; 7 positions agree with TRBD1. This CDR3 comprises 13 residues. CDR1 SNHLY and CDR2 FYNNEI come from the germline V gene. V was pared by 10 bases and J by 4 bases, with 9 bases of the junction left unmatched.

The table lists this clone with many counts. The V call is TRBV15, the J call TRBJ1-1; TRBD1 is a possible D gene (5 bases). This CDR3 is built from 14 residues. Between the trimmed V and J ends, which lost 1 base and 3 bases, there was a span of 9 bases. The germline V gene encodes CDR1 LNHNV and CDR2 YYDKDF (reference sequence). CDR3: CATSRGRDHTEAFF. The CDR3 DNA reads as TGTGCCACCAGCAGAGGCAGGGACCACACTGAAGCTTTCTTT.

This clone turned up a few times. A much larger clone differs by one base, so this may be a read error. This chain joins TRBV10-3 and TRBJ2-3; possibly TRBD1 for D (5 bases). The germline CDR1 and CDR2 sequences are ENHRY and SYGVKD. The CDR3 has 14 amino acids. CDR3 nucleotide sequence: TGTGCCATCAGTGAATTACAGGTAGAAGATAAGCAGTATTTT. It encodes CAISELQVEDKQYF.

Concerning this clone: This may be a read error: a much more frequent sequence differs by one nucleotide. Other DNA sequences in this sample translate to the same CDR3. This rearrangement joins TRBV6-1 to TRBJ2-5, with D perhaps TRBD2 (5 bases). The CDR3 has 12 amino acids. CDR1 is MNHNS and CDR2 is SASEGT in the germline V gene. In DNA, the CDR3 is TGTGCCAGCGCGGAAAAGGGAGAGACACAGTACTTC. Its protein is CASAEKGETQYF.

This clone came up many times. This rearrangement joins TRBV10-2 to TRBJ1-4; 8 nucleotides match TRBD1. CDR1 is WSHSY and CDR2 is SAAADI in the germline V gene. The CDR3 totals 14 residues. J gave up 8 bases and V 3 bases, and 5 bases lay outside the gene matches. CDR3: CASSDNRGREKLFF. CDR3 in DNA: TGCGCCAGCAGTGATAACAGGGGGAGAGAAAAACTGTTTTTT.

This clone occurred many times. The chain recombines TRBV12-3 or TRBV12-4 with TRBJ1-1, with D possibly being TRBD1 (5 bases). The CDR3 runs 12 residues. Trimming took 3 bases from V and 12 from J, leaving 14 bases between them. The CDR3 nucleotides read TGTGCCAGCAGTTTTAGCGCCAGGGAACCTTTCTTT. Its translation: CASSFSAREPFF.

This clone was counted at least ten times. The chain links TRBV2 to TRBJ1-1, with D perhaps TRBD1 (5 bases). The length of the CDR3 is 14 residues. V lost 5 bases, J lost 5 bases, and 15 bases lay in between. CDR1 is SNHLY, CDR2 FYNNEI, per germline. CDR3 loop: CASSLTGRGTEAFF. The CDR3 nucleotides are TGTGCCAGCAGTCTTACAGGCCGAGGGACTGAAGCTTTCTTT.

This clone was seen repeatedly, ten times or more. V gene TRBV7-9 combines with J gene TRBJ1-1; no firm D call. CDR1 is SEHNR, CDR2 FQNEAQ, per germline (reference sequence). This CDR3 contains 13 residues. V lost 4 bases and J 5 bases, leaving 11 bases between the germline ends. CDR3 sequence (DNA): TGTGCCAGCAGCTCAACCCTCCCGACTGAAGCTTTCTTT. Its translation: CASSSTLPTEAFF.

There are many counts of this clone. The chain recombines TRBV18 with TRBJ2-7; 7 nucleotides match TRBD1. CDR3 length equals 14 residues. J lost 3 bases, V lost 3 bases, and 5 bases had no gene match. Germline V gene data show CDR1 as KGHSH and CDR2 as LQKENI. The CDR3 bases are TGTGCCAGCTCACCTGGGACAGACCGCTACGAGCAGTACTTC. Its translation: CASSPGTDRYEQYF.

This clone has a count of ten or more. This chain links TRBV24-1 with TRBJ1-5, with D maybe TRBD1 (5 bases). Trimming pared 3 bases from V and 5 bases from J, leaving 10 bases between. CDR1 is KGHDR, CDR2 SFDVKD, per germline. The CDR3 covers 14 residues. The CDR3: CATSDQGPHQPQHF. The CDR3 bases are TGTGCCACCAGTGATCAGGGTCCTCATCAGCCCCAGCATTTT.

This clone has just one count. The rearrangement uses TRBV7-3 and TRBJ1-6; no clear D gene. The CDR3 has 15 residues. The ends were cut back, 2 bases at V and 7 bases at J, with 12 bases in the middle. The germline V gene has CDR1 SGHTA and CDR2 FQGTGA. CDR3 amino acids: CASSLDNGKNSPLHF. CDR3 DNA sequence: TGTGCCAGCAGCTTAGACAATGGAAAGAATTCACCCCTCCACTTT.

This clone was counted a single time. The chain is built from TRBV20-1 and TRBJ1-6; possible D gene TRBD1, 5 bases. Germline assignment: CDR1 DFQATT and CDR2 SNEGSKA (reference sequence). This CDR3 has 14 amino acids. The CDR3 region has the DNA TGCATTGTGAGGGTGGGGGACGATAATTCACCCCTCCACTTT. Amino acids: CIVRVGDDNSPLHF.

This clone has ten or more counts. The gene calls are TRBV2 and TRBJ2-7, with 8 nucleotides matching TRBD1. The CDR3 loop spans 14 amino acids. Germline CDR1 reads SNHLY; CDR2 reads FYNNEI. The junction had 10 bases not matched to a gene; V was cut back by 8 bases and J by 4 bases. The CDR3 nucleotides read TGTGCCAGCGTCGGGCAGGGGGCGACGTACGAGCAGTACTTC. Translating it yields CASVGQGATYEQYF.

The chain is built from TRBV5-4 and TRBJ2-1; D remains ambiguous. The V and J ends lost 4 bases and 1 base respectively, with 12 bases between them. CDR3 length: 15 residues. Germline-derived CDR1 and CDR2 are SGHNT and YYREEE (reference sequence). The CDR3 DNA reads as TGTGCCAGCAGCACCCAGTCCTATTCCTACAATGAGCAGTTCTTC. Translation gives CASSTQSYSYNEQFF.

With respect to this clone: A much larger clonotype is one base distant, so this may be a read error. The chain is built from TRBV19 and TRBJ2-3; D not resolved. From germline, CDR1 is LNHDA and CDR2 SQIVND (reference sequence). V lost 10 bases and J 0 bases, leaving 11 bases between the germline ends. CDR3 length equals 13 residues. The CDR3 sequence: CAISETSTDTQYF. CDR3 in DNA: TGTGCCATCTCGGAGACAAGCACAGATACGCAGTATTTT.

This clone was counted ten times or more. The chain couples TRBV6-5 to TRBJ1-1, with D maybe TRBD1 (5 bases). V lost 0 bases and J 5 bases, leaving 10 bases between the germline ends. The CDR3 consists of 14 residues. Germline V CDR1 and CDR2: MNHEY, SVGAGI. The CDR3 sequence is CASSYSTRGTEAFF. Here the CDR3 DNA reads TGTGCCAGCAGTTACTCGACTCGGGGGACTGAAGCTTTCTTT.

This clone was counted ten times or more. This chain uses TRBV5-6 with TRBJ1-2; D unclear. V was shortened by 5 bases and J by 2 bases, with 16 bases between the two germline ends. Germline CDR1 is SGHDT and CDR2 is YYEEEE. The length of the CDR3 is 15 residues. The CDR3 bases are TGTGCCAGCAGACCCGTCGTTGGATCGAACTATGGCTACACCTTC. The encoded protein is CASRPVVGSNYGYTF. Complete variable domain (other parts from reference TRBV5-6 and TRBJ1-2): DAGVTQSPTHLIKTRGQQVTLRCSPKSGHDTVSWYQQALGQGPQFIFQYYEEEERQRGNFPDRFSGHQFPNYSSELNVNALLLGDSALYLCASRPVVGSNYGYTFGSGTRLTVV.

At least ten counts were recorded for this clone. The chain links TRBV4-1 to TRBJ1-4, with a possible D match to TRBD1 (6 bases). CDR3 length: 14 amino acids. The V gene's germline CDR1 is MGHRA and CDR2 YSYEKL. Trimming left V 4 bases short and J 8 bases short, with 14 bases between. DNA for the CDR3: TGCGCCAGCAGCCCTTCGGGCAGGGGCGAAAAACTGTTTTTT. Encoded protein: CASSPSGRGEKLFF.

This clone has a count of ten or more. A read error may explain this, as a much larger clone is one base away. In this CDR3 the conserved last residue, phenylalanine or tryptophan, is missing, so a read error is likely. The rearrangement uses TRBV28 and TRBJ1-1; tentatively, D is TRBD1 (5 bases). Trimming took 5 bases from V and 2 from J, leaving 15 bases between them. Germline-derived CDR1 and CDR2 are MDHEN and SYDVKM. CDR3 length: 15 residues. The CDR3 DNA sequence: TGTGCCAGCAGTAAGCCCGGGACGGTTAACACTGAAGCTTTCCTT. Its translation: CASSKPGTVNTEAFL.